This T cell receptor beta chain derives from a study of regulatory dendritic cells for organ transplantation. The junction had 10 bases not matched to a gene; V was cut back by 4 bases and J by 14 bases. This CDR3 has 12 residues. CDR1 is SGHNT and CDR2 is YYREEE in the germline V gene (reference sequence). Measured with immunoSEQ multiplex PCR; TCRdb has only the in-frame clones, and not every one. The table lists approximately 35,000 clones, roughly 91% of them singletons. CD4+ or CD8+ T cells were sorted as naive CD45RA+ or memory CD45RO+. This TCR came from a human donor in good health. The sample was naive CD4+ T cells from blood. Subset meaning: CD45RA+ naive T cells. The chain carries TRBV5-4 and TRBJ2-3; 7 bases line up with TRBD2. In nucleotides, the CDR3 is TGTGCCAGCAGCCAAGGACTAGTGGGCTGGTATTTT. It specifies CASSQGLVGWYF.